A single count supports the clone carrying this T cell receptor (beta chain). The antigen is undetermined. The junction does not match germline at one end; this may be a read error. This sample stems from a study of cytomegalovirus exposure and HLA in healthy donors. Study-wide results and limits: Most TCR sequences were rare, but some public TCRs occurred in many donors.

Per germline, CDR1 SEHNR and CDR2 FQNEAQ (reference sequence). This CDR3 has 15 residues. The PCR had 60 Vbeta and 13 Jbeta primers. TCRdb's table, derived via immunoSEQ multiplex PCR, lists solely in-frame clones and lacks some. The sample contains 200,000 or so clones, about nine tenths of which appear only once. The receptor's source is a man under 40 in good health and CMV-seronegative. The chain recombines TRBV7-9 with TRBJ1-6, with a possible D match to TRBD1 (5 bases). Sequencing was done on a sample of PBMCs. CDR3 residues: CSSSLRGGSYSPLHF. CDR3 bases: TGTTCCAGCAGCTTAAGGGGAGGGAGTTATTCACCCCTCCACTTT.